A single sample is the source of the 10 T cell receptor beta chains below, sequenced in a study of T cells in localized non-small cell lung cancer. Measured with immunoSEQ multiplex PCR; TCRdb has only the in-frame clones, and not every one. The sample has about 34,000 clones, roughly 93% seen once; the top ten hold 7% to 9%. The specimen was peripheral blood, collected before any cancer treatment. The source is a female donor of 60 years or more with stage I lung adenocarcinoma.

V and J are TRBV19 and TRBJ2-6, with 9 bases aligning to TRBD1. Germline CDR1 is LNHDA and CDR2 is SQIVND (reference sequence). The ends lost 7 bases at V and 2 bases at J; junction bases unmatched: 6. This CDR3 region has 16 residues. In nucleotides, the CDR3 is TGTGCCAGTACCACACAGGGGGCGCCTGGGGCCAACGTCCTGACTTTC. Protein: CASTTQGAPGANVLTF.

The rearrangement uses TRBV5-6 and TRBJ2-7; 7 bases are a match to TRBD1. CDR1 is SGHDT, CDR2 YYEEEE, per germline. The ends lost 0 bases at V and 1 base at J; junction bases unmatched: 7. The CDR3 runs to 16 residues. The CDR3 spells CASSLGDRAVSYEQYV. CDR3 coding DNA: TGTGCCAGCAGCTTGGGAGACAGGGCTGTATCCTACGAGCAGTACGTC.

V and J are TRBV6-6 and TRBJ1-4; no definite D call. The ends were cut back, 6 bases at V and 0 bases at J, with 8 bases in the middle. The germline V gene encodes CDR1 MNHNY and CDR2 SVGAGI (reference sequence). CDR3 length: 14 amino acids. CDR3 coding DNA: TGTGCCAGCAGAGAAGGAGCAACTAATGAAAAACTGTTTTTT. It specifies CASREGATNEKLFF.

J is TRBJ2-5 and V is TRBV18, with 8 bases aligning to TRBD1. This CDR3 comprises 13 residues. V was clipped by 6 bases and J by 2 bases; unmatched bases: 2. CDR1 and CDR2 (germline): KGHSH, LQKENI. The chain's CDR3 is CASSRDRQETQYF. The CDR3, as DNA: TGTGCCAGCTCCAGGGACAGGCAAGAGACCCAGTACTTC.

The genes are TRBV7-2 and TRBJ2-5; D gene uncertain. Trimming cost V 2 bases and J 0 bases, with 7 bases left between them. There are 14 residues in the CDR3. Germline V gene lookup returns CDR1 SGHTA and CDR2 FQGNSA. The CDR3 loop is CASSLMRNQETQYF. DNA for the CDR3: TGTGCCAGCAGCTTAATGAGGAACCAAGAGACCCAGTACTTC.

The J gene is TRBJ2-1, the V gene TRBV28; the match to TRBD2 covers 9 bases. Unmatched junction bases numbered 4, after V lost 6 bases and J lost 7 bases. The germline V gene encodes CDR1 MDHEN and CDR2 SYDVKM. This CDR3 has 13 amino acids. In DNA, the CDR3 is TGTGCCAGCAGAGCGGGGGGAAGGAATGAGCAGTTCTTC. Amino acids: CASRAGGRNEQFF.

The chain is built from TRBV29-1 and TRBJ1-1; the D gene is possibly TRBD1 (5 bases). Trimming stripped 4 bases from V and 4 bases from J, with 13 bases between. CDR1 and CDR2 from the germline V gene are SQVTM and ANQGSEA. The CDR3 totals 13 residues. The CDR3 sequence: CSVGSGWSTEAFF. CDR3 nucleotides: TGCAGCGTTGGGTCAGGGTGGAGCACTGAAGCTTTCTTT. Supplemented by reference TRBV29-1 and TRBJ1-1, the full variable domain reads SAVISQKPSRDICQRGTSLTIQCQVDSQVTMMFWYRQQPGQSLTLIATANQGSEATYESGFVIDKFPISRPNLTFSTLTVSNMSPEDSSIYLCSVGSGWSTEAFFGQGTRLTVV.

This clone was picked up one time. Here the CDR3 reads CASSFTKVGEQFF. The CDR3 DNA is TGTGCCAGCAGCTTTACGAAGGTGGGGGAGCAGTTCTTC. The V and J genes are TRBV7-6 and TRBJ2-1; D gene uncertain. Germline V gene data show CDR1 as SGHVS and CDR2 as FNYEAQ. Trimming left V 3 bases short and J 10 bases short, with 13 bases between. The CDR3 is made up of 13 amino acids.

The V and J genes are TRBV27 and TRBJ1-6; TRBD1 is a possible D gene (5 bases). The V end was cut by 2 bases, the J end by 0 bases, with 14 bases between. The CDR3 runs 18 residues. Per germline, CDR1 MNHEY and CDR2 SMNVEV (reference sequence). In nucleotides, the CDR3 is TGTGCCAGCAGTTTAAACGGGGCACTGAGCTCCTATAATTCACCCCTCCACTTT. The encoded protein is CASSLNGALSSYNSPLHF.

The V call is TRBV7-2, the J call TRBJ2-2; D is undetermined. Trimming took off 1 base at V and 4 bases at J, with 13 bases between the two ends. The CDR3 is 16 residues long. CDR1 is SGHTA, CDR2 FQGNSA, per germline. The CDR3 here is CASSLVVSWGTGELFF. The CDR3 DNA is TGTGCCAGCAGCTTAGTTGTTTCCTGGGGCACCGGGGAGCTGTTTTTT.